Described below is a single T cell receptor beta chain sequence and its context. TCR alpha and TCR beta cDNA libraries carrying sample barcodes and UMIs were produced by 5'RACE using constant-segment primers. TCRdb reanalysed the 5' RACE reads using MiXCR and keeps one entry per CDR3 protein. The sample includes about 400,000 distinct CDR3 sequences, roughly 15% of them seen just once. V was pared by 5 bases and J by 3 bases, with 16 bases between. The CDR3 spans 15 residues. Germline V CDR1 and CDR2: MNHEY, SVGAGI. The source of the sample is a study of T-cell memory formation after mild COVID-19. Study details: Clustering of TCRs was largely donor specific.

The specimen sequenced was PBMCs or a T cell subset sorted from them (not recorded which). The receptor was isolated from a man aged 18-30 years who had mild COVID-19 (a few samples of this study predate the infection). Cell type and time point are not known. This sequence joins TRBV6-5 and TRBJ1-1, with D perhaps TRBD1 (6 bases). CDR3 coding DNA: TGTGCCAGCAGTCTCCAGGGGTTTTTGGACACTGAAGCTTTCTTT. Its translation is CASSLQGFLDTEAFF.